A single sample gave rise to the 14 T cell receptor beta chains below, sequenced in a study of vaccination effects on CD4 cells after COVID-19. Antigen specificity for these receptors is unknown. Assay: immunoSEQ multiplex PCR; the TCRdb copy retains only in-frame clones and omits some. The sample lists roughly 52,000 clones, around 68% seen once, with around 17% in the top ten. Pools of viral peptides were used by the ViraFEST assay to expand antigen-specific CD4+ T cells ahead of sequencing. Subsequent to less than twelve days of culture, CD4+ T cells were isolated. Vaccinated participants had no history of SARS-CoV-2 infection and tested negative for nucleocapsid antibodies. This material consisted of CD4+ T cells from PBMCs cultured with SARS-CoV-2 spike peptides, taken before COVID-19 vaccination. These receptors were collected from a human donor who received a COVID-19 vaccine.

This clone was observed a few times. CDR3 DNA sequence: TGCAGCGTTGGTGGCGGCAGGGCGAGCGGCTACACCTTC. Translation: CSVGGGRASGYTF. This chain joins TRBV29-1 and TRBJ1-2, with D possibly TRBD1 on 5 matching bases. Trimming removed 4 bases at V and 8 bases at J, with 17 bases between. Germline-derived CDR1 and CDR2 are SQVTM and ANQGSEA. The CDR3 consists of 13 residues. Complete variable domain (other parts from reference TRBV29-1 and TRBJ1-2): SAVISQKPSRDICQRGTSLTIQCQVDSQVTMMFWYRQQPGQSLTLIATANQGSEATYESGFVIDKFPISRPNLTFSTLTVSNMSPEDSSIYLCSVGGGRASGYTFGSGTRLTVV.

This clone was counted between two and nine times. The gene calls are TRBV19 and TRBJ1-1; TRBD1 aligns across 7 bases. The trim removed 1 base at V and 1 base at J, leaving 9 bases unmatched. The CDR3 spans 17 residues. Germline CDR1 is LNHDA and CDR2 is SQIVND (reference sequence). CDR3 coding DNA: TGTGCCAGTAGTATAGCCCGTAGGGGGCAGGGGAACACTGAAGCTTTCTTT. Encoded protein: CASSIARRGQGNTEAFF.

This sequence joins TRBV5-4 and TRBJ1-1; 9 bases are a match to TRBD1. Germline CDR1 is SGHNT and CDR2 is YYREEE (reference sequence). The CDR3 runs 14 residues. With 3 bases clipped from V and 1 base from J, the junction kept 1 base outside the gene matches. CDR3 nucleotide sequence: TGTGCCAGCAGCTCGACAGGGGGGAACACTGAAGCTTTCTTT. Translated: CASSSTGGNTEAFF.

The V and J genes are TRBV11-3 and TRBJ1-1, with a tentative D call TRBD1 (5 bases). The CDR3 has 13 amino acids. Trimming pared 3 bases from V and 4 bases from J, leaving 9 bases between. Germline-derived CDR1 and CDR2 are SGHNT and YENEEA. CDR3 nucleotides: TGTGCCAGCAGCTTCGGTGACAGCACTGAAGCTTTCTTT. Residues: CASSFGDSTEAFF.

The J gene is TRBJ1-3, the V gene TRBV18; 9 nucleotides agree with TRBD1. CDR1 is KGHSH, CDR2 LQKENI, per germline. The CDR3 covers 17 residues. V shed 2 bases and J 0 bases; nucleotides not matched to a gene: 5. CDR3 loop: CASSPGTGHISGNTIYF. The CDR3 nucleotides are TGTGCCAGCTCACCAGGGACAGGGCACATCTCTGGAAACACCATATATTTT.

In its sample, this clone was seen a few times. V and J are TRBV7-9 and TRBJ2-3, with 10 bases lining up with TRBD2. The ends lost 4 bases at V and 4 bases at J; junction bases unmatched: 8. Germline V lookup: CDR1 SEHNR, CDR2 FQNEAQ (reference sequence). The CDR3 is made up of 16 amino acids. The CDR3 nucleotides are TGTGCCAGCAGCTCCGGGCTAGCGGGGGCCTCAGATACGCAGTATTTT. This gives the protein CASSSGLAGASDTQYF.

This sequence joins TRBV19 and TRBJ2-3; D may be TRBD1 or TRBD2 (6 bases each). CDR1 and CDR2 from the germline V gene are LNHDA and SQIVND (reference sequence). Deletions cut 7 bases from V and 0 bases from J, with 20 bases between. This CDR3 comprises 17 residues. The CDR3: CASTQGGKRRSTDTQYF. The DNA for the CDR3 is TGTGCCAGTACCCAAGGGGGGAAAAGAAGGAGCACAGATACGCAGTATTTT.

This chain connects TRBV4-1 to TRBJ2-3; D unresolved. The CDR3 loop spans 16 amino acids. Germline V lookup: CDR1 MGHRA, CDR2 YSYEKL. V gave up 1 base and J gave up 6 bases, with 17 bases separating them. Here the CDR3 reads CASSQGSSPLQDTQYF. The CDR3 bases are TGCGCCAGCAGCCAAGGTAGCAGCCCGTTGCAGGATACGCAGTATTTT.

This chain links TRBV4-1 with TRBJ2-1; tentative D call: TRBD2 (6 bases). This CDR3 spans 15 amino acids. In germline, CDR1 is MGHRA, CDR2 YSYEKL. V dropped 4 bases and J dropped 6 bases, with 16 bases sitting between them. DNA for the CDR3: TGCGCCAGCAGCCCGACCGACCGGCGGGGCAATGAGCAGTTCTTC. Amino acids: CASSPTDRRGNEQFF.

J is TRBJ2-4 and V is TRBV19; D perhaps matches TRBD2 (5 bases). The CDR3 has 12 amino acids. Trimming shortened V by 6 bases and J by 9 bases, and 12 bases separated the two germline ends. CDR1 is LNHDA and CDR2 is SQIVND in the germline V gene (reference sequence). The CDR3 nucleotides read TGTGCCAGTAGCGAGACTATGGGCATTCAGTACTTC. Its protein is CASSETMGIQYF.

The CDR3 region has the DNA TGTGCCAGCAGCCACGGGACAGGGGTCTCTGGAAACACCATATATTTT. Translation: CASSHGTGVSGNTIYF. The gene calls are TRBV3-1 (or the pseudogene TRBV3-2) and TRBJ1-3; 10 positions agree with TRBD1. Germline V gene sequence: CDR1 LGHDT, CDR2 YNNKEL (reference sequence). V was clipped by 3 bases and J by 0 bases; unmatched bases: 2. The CDR3 contains 16 residues.

V is TRBV4-1 and J is TRBJ2-1; 9 nucleotides agree with TRBD2. V dropped 8 bases and J dropped 7; count of bases not matched to a gene: 9. This CDR3 has 14 residues. CDR1 is MGHRA and CDR2 is YSYEKL in the germline V gene. The CDR3 loop is CASERSSGMNEQFF. CDR3 nucleotides: TGCGCCAGCGAGCGGTCTAGCGGGATGAATGAGCAGTTCTTC.

The rearrangement links TRBV7-9 to TRBJ1-4; possible D gene TRBD1, 5 bases. Germline CDR1 reads SEHNR; CDR2 reads FQNEAQ (reference sequence). The CDR3 contains 14 residues. Trimming shortened V by 2 bases and J by 5 bases, and 9 bases separated the two germline ends. Written as DNA, the CDR3 is TGTGCCAGCAGCTTACAGGGTGTAAATGAAAAACTGTTTTTT. Translating gives CASSLQGVNEKLFF.

V usage is TRBV15 and J usage is TRBJ2-2; no firm D call. Trimming took off 0 bases at V and 5 bases at J, with 7 bases between the two ends. Looked up from germline, CDR1 is LNHNV and CDR2 is YYDKDF (reference sequence). This CDR3 has 14 amino acids. CDR3 protein: CATSRDLGTGELFF. In DNA, the CDR3 is TGTGCCACCAGCAGAGACCTGGGAACCGGGGAGCTGTTTTTT.